The 17 T cell receptor beta chains below all came from one sample that was sequenced in a study of cytomegalovirus exposure and HLA in healthy donors. Use of 60 Vbeta and 13 Jbeta primers characterized the PCR. Repertoires were generated with immunoSEQ multiplex PCR, while TCRdb's copy carries only in-frame clones and drops some. The sample gives about 94,000 clones, around 84% of which show up once; approximately 10% is in the top ten. Sequencing was done on a sample of PBMCs. The receptors were sampled from a human donor in good health.

This clone has only a few counts. CDR3 nucleotides: TGTGCCAGCAGTTACTCGAGAATAGCGTCAACAGATACGCAGTATTTT. Its translation: CASSYSRIASTDTQYF. V is TRBV6-5 and J is TRBJ2-3; perhaps TRBD2 as D (5 bases). Per the germline V gene, CDR1 is MNHEY and CDR2 is SVGAGI. This CDR3 is 16 amino acids long. V was cut by 0 bases and J by 3 bases, with 13 bases left in between.

The chain carries TRBV5-1 and TRBJ2-7; 10 nucleotides match TRBD2. Per the germline V gene, CDR1 is SGHRS and CDR2 is YFSETQ. The ends lost 0 bases at V and 1 base at J; junction bases unmatched: 4. The CDR3 runs 16 residues. This CDR3 reads CASSLGASGRSYEQYF. CDR3 nucleotides: TGCGCCAGCAGCTTGGGGGCTAGCGGGAGATCCTACGAGCAGTACTTC.

The rearrangement links TRBV28 to TRBJ2-3; D gene uncertain. This CDR3 has 14 amino acids. V lost 7 bases and J lost 6, with 17 bases in between. Germline CDR1 reads MDHEN; CDR2 reads SYDVKM. CDR3 in amino acids: CASTSVEVFDTQYF. The CDR3 nucleotides are TGTGCCAGCACCTCGGTCGAGGTTTTCGATACGCAGTATTTT.

CDR3 in amino acids: CASSYSDRGGETQYF. CDR3 DNA: TGTGCCAGCAGTTACTCGGACAGGGGCGGAGAGACCCAGTACTTC. The chain is built from TRBV6-5 and TRBJ2-5, with 9 bases identical to TRBD1. The CDR3 is 15 residues long. The trim removed 0 bases at V and 4 bases at J, leaving 3 bases unmatched. The germline gives CDR1 MNHEY, CDR2 SVGAGI.

The J gene is TRBJ2-3, the V gene TRBV11-2; D gene unclear. V was cut by 5 bases and J by 5 bases, with 8 bases left in between. Germline CDR1 and CDR2: SGHAT and FQNNGV. This CDR3 spans 12 amino acids. CDR3 region: CASSPMRDTQYF. CDR3 nucleotides: TGTGCCAGCAGCCCGATGAGAGATACGCAGTATTTT.

The chain couples TRBV28 to TRBJ1-2; 7 bases line up with TRBD1. The CDR3 is 15 amino acids. The junction had 11 bases not matched to a gene; V was cut back by 6 bases and J by 4 bases. The V gene's germline CDR1 is MDHEN and CDR2 SYDVKM. CDR3 protein: CASRQTGSTIYGYTF. The DNA of the CDR3 is TGTGCCAGCAGGCAGACAGGGAGTACAATCTATGGCTACACCTTC.

The chain has TRBV7-2 and TRBJ2-3, with 8 bases aligning to TRBD1. V shed 5 bases, J shed 7 bases, and the junction held 11 bases outside the gene matches. This CDR3 is built from 15 residues. Germline V gene sequence: CDR1 SGHTA, CDR2 FQGNSA. The CDR3 reads CASSQSRGRKNTQYF. The CDR3 DNA reads as TGTGCCAGCAGCCAGAGCAGGGGGCGTAAGAATACGCAGTATTTT.

The chain combines TRBV5-4 with TRBJ2-3; a weak D match, TRBD2 (6 bases). There are 15 residues in the CDR3. CDR1 SGHNT and CDR2 YYREEE come from the germline V gene (reference sequence). Trimming removed 4 bases at V and 3 bases at J, with 15 bases between. The CDR3, as DNA: TGTGCCAGCAGCCTCAGCCCGGGAGCGACAGATACGCAGTATTTT. As protein: CASSLSPGATDTQYF.

J is TRBJ1-5 and V is TRBV28, with 7 bases identical to TRBD1. J was trimmed by 11 bases and V by 8 bases; bases with no gene match: 15. The CDR3 runs 14 residues. Germline-derived CDR1 and CDR2 are MDHEN and SYDVKM. The CDR3 is CASGPWDSPESQHF. The DNA of the CDR3 is TGTGCCAGCGGACCTTGGGACAGCCCTGAGTCCCAGCATTTT.

The rearrangement uses TRBV27 and TRBJ2-7; TRBD2 agrees at 8 bases. The CDR3 runs 15 residues. Trimming cost V 7 bases and J 0 bases; bases outside gene matches: 8. Germline V gene data show CDR1 as MNHEY and CDR2 as SMNVEV (reference sequence). In nucleotides, the CDR3 is TGTGCCAGCACAAGACTAGCGCAGAGCTCCTACGAGCAGTACTTC. Translation gives CASTRLAQSSYEQYF.

This rearrangement joins TRBV15 to TRBJ1-2; D call uncertain. There are 12 residues in the CDR3. V was cut by 8 bases and J by 3 bases, with 10 bases left in between. Germline assignment: CDR1 LNHNV and CDR2 YYDKDF (reference sequence). CDR3 residues: CATSSTDYGYTF. CDR3 DNA: TGTGCCACCTCGTCCACAGACTATGGCTACACCTTC.

The chain couples TRBV6-1 to TRBJ2-7; D unresolved. CDR3 length: 13 residues. The V end lost 4 bases, the J end lost 3 bases, and 10 bases lay between the germline ends. Germline V lookup: CDR1 MNHNS, CDR2 SASEGT. The CDR3 DNA sequence: TGTGCCAGCAGTGTGGAGAACGGCTACGAGCAGTACTTC. It is translated as CASSVENGYEQYF.

The chain is built from TRBV28 and TRBJ2-2; D ambiguous. V gave up 2 bases and J gave up 6 bases, with 4 bases separating them. The CDR3 runs to 12 residues. Germline CDR1 MDHEN, CDR2 SYDVKM. The CDR3 protein is CASSLIAGELFF. The CDR3 coding sequence is TGTGCCAGCAGTTTAATAGCCGGGGAGCTGTTTTTT.

This clone was observed once. This chain uses TRBV28 with TRBJ2-5, with D hard to call. The J call may be mistaken, given a closer DNA end match to TRBJ2-7. The CDR3 consists of 11 residues. Germline V gives CDR1 MDHEN, CDR2 SYDVKM. The CDR3 sequence: CASSLVNEQYF. Written as DNA, the CDR3 is TGTGCCAGCAGTTTAGTGAACGAGCAGTACTTC.

This chain links TRBV4-2 with TRBJ2-5, with D unclear. The CDR3 length is 17 residues. The germline CDR1 and CDR2 sequences are LGHNA and YNFKEQ. Trimming removed 1 base from V and 3 bases from J, with 18 bases in between. CDR3 loop: CASSQVLAKAKEETQYF. The CDR3, as DNA: TGTGCCAGCAGCCAAGTGTTAGCCAAGGCAAAAGAAGAGACCCAGTACTTC.

This clone was seen only a few times. The chain recombines TRBV6-6 with TRBJ1-1; TRBD1 matches 10 bases. CDR3 length: 16 residues. Trimming took 7 bases from V and 4 from J; bases not matched to a gene: 12. CDR1 and CDR2 (germline): MNHNY, SVGAGI (reference sequence). CDR3 in DNA: TGTGCCAGCAATGGGCAGGACAGGGGGAGAGGCACTGAAGCTTTCTTT. Its translation is CASNGQDRGRGTEAFF.

This clone occurred once. V and J are TRBV5-1 and TRBJ2-1, with 13 bases identical to TRBD2. Germline V gives CDR1 SGHRS, CDR2 YFSETQ. V dropped 8 bases and J dropped 4; count of bases not matched to a gene: 12. The CDR3 length is 17 residues. CDR3 in amino acids: CASSRTSGGSLYNEQFF. The DNA of the CDR3 is TGCGCCAGTTCCCGGACTAGCGGGGGATCACTATACAATGAGCAGTTCTTC.